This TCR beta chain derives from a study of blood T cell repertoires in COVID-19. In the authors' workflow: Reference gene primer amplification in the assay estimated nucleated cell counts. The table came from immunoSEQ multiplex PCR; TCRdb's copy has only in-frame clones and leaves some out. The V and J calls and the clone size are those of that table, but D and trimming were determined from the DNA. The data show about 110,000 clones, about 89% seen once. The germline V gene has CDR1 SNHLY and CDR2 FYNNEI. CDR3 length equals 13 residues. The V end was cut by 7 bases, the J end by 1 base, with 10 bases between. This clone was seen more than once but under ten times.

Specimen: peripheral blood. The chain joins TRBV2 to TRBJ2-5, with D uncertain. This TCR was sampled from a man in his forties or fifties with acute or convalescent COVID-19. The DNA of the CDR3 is TGTGCCAGCAACCCAGTATTCCAAGAGACCCAGTACTTC. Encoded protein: CASNPVFQETQYF.